This TCR beta chain emerged from a study of tumor-infiltrating T cells and Merkel cell polyomavirus (dated by TCRdb to the late 2010s). About the investigation overall: In Merkel cell carcinoma patients, the study investigated CD8+ T cells specific for the Merkel cell polyomavirus KLL epitope. Patients came in at different disease stages and had a median follow-up of approximately 2.7 years, ranging from roughly 1.1 to 6.0 years. Varied, non-standardized therapies, including chemotherapy, radiation and immunotherapies, were received by the patients. In about 15 samples, KLL-tetramer-sorted cells taken from blood or tumor-infiltrating lymphocytes underwent TRB sequencing, as did about a dozen matched whole-tumor samples. The majority of whole-tumor samples consisted of approximately 25-micron curls cut from formalin-fixed, paraffin-embedded tissue blocks. In the whole study, one tumor sample was a frozen nodal tumor digest, and another tumor sample was a flash-frozen core biopsy of a metastasis. Beyond this particular receptor, the publication reports: The small sample size of the study (n of about 12 patients) is recognized as a limitation. KLL-specific TRB repertoires were found to be diverse and largely private, with only one public clonotype, shared by two patients, identified among around 420 unique sequences. Only a single viral epitope was studied, so T cells against other Merkel cell polyomavirus epitopes were not captured. Significantly improved MCC-specific survival was associated with a higher fraction of KLL-specific T cells within tumors (about 1.7-18% versus roughly 0-0.14%). A greater number of unique KLL-specific clonotypes in tumors (about 5-120 vs 0-3) was associated with a significant advantage in MCC-specific survival (P = 0.0051).

V gives up 2 bases and J gives up 7 bases, and the segment between their germline ends measures 9 bases. Including cysteine and phenylalanine, the CDR3 has 13 amino acids. Left in the record is the CDR3 DNA by itself, 39 bases read in frame from the first base. According to the germline V gene, CDR1 reads MNHEY and CDR2 reads SVGAGI. Robust positive staining for Merkel cell polyomavirus Large T antigen was observed by immunohistochemistry in the tumors of all patients. Around 12 Merkel cell carcinoma patients were included, each with robust KLL-tetramer+ populations (above 0.04% of CD8+ T cells) in blood and/or cultured TIL. All patients were Caucasian, with a median age of roughly 65 years and a range of roughly 45 to 85 years. Lymph node tumors were analyzed for patients with unknown primaries who presented with nodal disease, or when insufficient primary tissue was available. This clone appeared a few times. No cognate antigen has been identified for it. No much larger clone is present one base from it, and per-base qualities are unavailable.

The library was obtained by the immunoSEQ multiplex PCR assay. Adaptive Biotechnologies (Seattle, WA) carried out the genomic DNA extraction, TRB sequencing and normalization. The source study handled its data this way. To compute clonality, the Shannon entropy of productive TRB sequences was normalized by log2 of unique productive sequences and then subtracted from one. KLL-specific clonotypes in tumors were found by matching TCRbeta CDR3 amino acid sequences to the sequences from the tetramer-sorted sample of each patient. TCRdb holds this immuneACCESS table with in-frame rearrangements only. Some clones are missing; in checked studies, unresolved V genes explain under half, and the rest has no known cause. The DNA was the basis for D and trimming; V, J and clone size are from that table. This sample comprises over 20,000 clones, 87% of them detected only once. The top ten clonotypes cover less than 3% of the sample.

This chain is built from TRBV6-5 and TRBJ1-5; a confident D gene designation cannot be given. This clonotype was obtained from a man between 50 and 59 years old with Merkel cell carcinoma. The sequencing sample was made of lymph node tissue. The sequenced DNA: TGTGCCAGCAGTTACGGGAGGTCCCAGCCCCAGCATTTT. Translated, this is CASSYGRSQPQHF.